This note documents a single T cell receptor (beta chain) sequence. This sample was included in a study of blood T cell repertoires in COVID-19. Donors in Cohort 3 counted as recovered after two negative PCRs, clearance, or symptom resolution. Only in-frame clones appear in the TCRdb table, and some are missing; sequencing was by immunoSEQ multiplex PCR. The sample holds about 200,000 clones, around four fifths seen once. J lost 10 bases, V lost 10 bases, and 21 bases had no gene match. The CDR3 is 16 amino acids. Germline V gene data show CDR1 as ENHRY and CDR2 as SYGVKD. The receptor was isolated from a man aged 40-49 years who had recovered from COVID-19. The rearrangement links TRBV10-3 to TRBJ2-1; 8 bases agree with TRBD2. Sequencing was carried out using PBMCs or T cells enriched from blood (not recorded which). Written as DNA, the CDR3 is TGTGCCACGGGGGGTGAAGCTAGCGGGCCCATCGCGGAGCAGTTCTTC. Translating gives CATGGEASGPIAEQFF.